This passage covers 8 T cell receptor beta chains from one sample sequenced in a study of early T cells in non-severe SARS-CoV-2 infection (dated by TCRdb to about 2021). Receptors were amplified or captured by 5' RACE. Data came from a NextSeq 500. TCRdb reworked the public reads: Q25 trimming with fastp, MiXCR clone assembly, productive beta chains retained. Rows matching on CDR3 protein sequence are summarized as one entry with the most common DNA and genes. Across this sample there are about 73,000 distinct CDR3 sequences, with approximately 15% seen only once. The top ten clonotypes cover over 12% of the sample. Sequences were obtained from whole blood. All receptors derive from an adult who was a healthcare worker with PCR-confirmed SARS-CoV-2 infection or an uninfected control (not recorded which).

The chain employs TRBV6-5 and TRBJ2-7; D is unresolved. The V end was cut by 0 bases, the J end by 5 bases, with 11 bases between. The CDR3 consists of 14 residues. CDR1 is MNHEY and CDR2 is SVGAGI in the germline V gene. CDR3 nucleotide sequence: TGTGCCAGCAGTTACTCCCACGGGCCCCACGAGCAGTACTTC. Its translation is CASSYSHGPHEQYF.

This clonotype was observed a handful of times. The V and J genes are TRBV20-1 and TRBJ2-7, with D possibly being TRBD2 (6 bases). The CDR3 runs to 16 residues. V was cut by 3 bases and J by 9 bases, with 27 bases left in between. CDR1 and CDR2 from the germline V gene are DFQATT and SNEGSKA (reference sequence). DNA for the CDR3: TGCAGTGCTAGTGGGCGGGGATCGATTGGATACGAGCGGCAGTACTTC. It translates to CSASGRGSIGYERQYF.

A few counts support this clonotype. The chain links TRBV4-3 to TRBJ2-5; 8 nucleotides align to TRBD1. The ends lost 1 base at V and 5 bases at J; junction bases unmatched: 3. Germline V gene sequence: CDR1 LGHNA, CDR2 YSLEER. There are 14 residues in the CDR3. This CDR3 reads CASSQGTGWETQYF. The CDR3 bases are TGCGCCAGCAGCCAAGGGACAGGGTGGGAGACCCAGTACTTC.

The sample holds many counts of this clonotype. This chain joins TRBV4-3 and TRBJ1-1; D perhaps matches TRBD1 (6 bases). In germline, CDR1 is LGHNA, CDR2 YSLEER. The CDR3 sequence is 13 residues long. The V gene lost 0 bases and the J gene lost 9 bases, with 11 bases spanning the gap. The CDR3 DNA follows: TGCGCCAGCAGCCAAGATCCTACAGGGAAAGCTTTCTTT. This gives the protein CASSQDPTGKAFF.

V and J are TRBV4-2 and TRBJ2-3, with 9 bases lining up with TRBD2. The V gene end was trimmed by 0 bases and the J gene end by 4 bases; junction bases not matched to a gene: 11. Germline V CDR1 and CDR2: LGHNA, YNFKEQ. The CDR3 extends over 18 amino acids. CDR3 DNA sequence: TGTGCCAGCAGCCAAGATAACAGGCGGGGGGGCCGCCCAGATACGCAGTATTTT. Translation: CASSQDNRRGGRPDTQYF.

The chain employs TRBV28 and TRBJ2-7, with a possible D match to TRBD2 (6 bases). The CDR3 runs 14 residues. V gave up 7 bases and J gave up 5 bases, with 18 bases separating them. Germline assignment: CDR1 MDHEN and CDR2 SYDVKM. As DNA, the CDR3 is TGTGCCAGCACCCGACTAGACAGTCTTAACGAGCAGTACTTC. Protein: CASTRLDSLNEQYF.

This clonotype was counted only a few times. This rearrangement joins TRBV7-9 to TRBJ2-2, with D tentatively TRBD1 (5 bases). Trimming removed 1 base from V and 3 bases from J, with 9 bases in between. The germline CDR1 and CDR2 sequences are SEHNR and FQNEAQ (reference sequence). This CDR3 is 15 amino acids long. CDR3 in DNA: TGTGCCAGCAGCTTAGGGACAACCGACACCGGGGAGCTGTTTTTT. Translating it yields CASSLGTTDTGELFF.

The chain recombines TRBV7-4 with TRBJ2-2; D uncertain. The CDR3 contains 14 residues. Germline V gene sequence: CDR1 SGHVT, CDR2 SQSDAQ. V lost 8 bases and J 1 base, leaving 11 bases between the germline ends. In nucleotides, the CDR3 is TGTGCCAGCGCCTTCTCTGTGAACACCGGGGAGCTGTTTTTT. It yields the protein CASAFSVNTGELFF.